The 9 T cell receptor beta chains presented below share a single source sample, sequenced in a study of type 1 regulatory T cells (dated by TCRdb to the early 2020s). The listed sequencing device is Illumina MiSeq. TCRdb reanalyzed the raw reads on its own, using fastp at Q25 for trimming and MiXCR for clone calling, and kept in-frame beta chains. Rows matching on CDR3 protein sequence are summarized as one entry with the most common DNA and genes. The sample records tens of thousands of distinct CDR3 sequences, around half of which are singletons. In total, the top ten clones hold 4.5% to 5.5% of the sample. These TCRs are of unknown antigen specificity. Sequenced sample: cultured T cells, either the whole culture or a sorted T cell fraction (not recorded which). Receptor source: a human donor in good health.

This clonotype has ten or more counts. The V and J genes are TRBV20-1 and TRBJ1-1; 8 bases map to TRBD1. J lost 2 bases, V lost 6 bases, and 5 bases had no gene match. The CDR3 loop spans 13 amino acids. In germline, CDR1 is DFQATT, CDR2 SNEGSKA (reference sequence). The CDR3 DNA reads as TGCAGTGCATTGGGACAGGCCAACACTGAAGCTTTCTTT. Protein product: CSALGQANTEAFF.

This clonotype has more than one count but fewer than ten. The genes are TRBV6-5 and TRBJ1-2; a weak D match, TRBD1 (5 bases). V shed 4 bases and J shed 8 bases, with 17 bases lying between them. This CDR3 contains 14 residues. Germline V CDR1 and CDR2: MNHEY, SVGAGI. As DNA, the CDR3 is TGTGCCAGCAGTTCAATATCAGGGTCCAGGGGCTACACCTTC. Encoded protein: CASSSISGSRGYTF.

This clonotype was recorded a few times. J is TRBJ2-1 and V is TRBV2; no clear D. Germline CDR1 reads SNHLY; CDR2 reads FYNNEI. V gave up 6 bases and J gave up 5 bases, with 8 bases separating them. CDR3 size: 12 residues. The CDR3 loop is CASSRPNNEQFF. Here the CDR3 DNA reads TGTGCCAGCAGCCGACCAAACAATGAGCAGTTCTTC.

Worth noting for this clonotype: An end of the junction does not agree with germline; a read error may underlie this. The chain combines TRBV3-1 with TRBJ1-2, with unresolved D. CDR1 LGHDT and CDR2 YNNKEL come from the germline V gene (reference sequence). This CDR3 has 13 residues. The CDR3: CASSQVGWYPTNF. The CDR3 nucleotides are TGTGCCAGCAGCCAAGTAGGATGGTACCCCACGAACTTC.

Comments on this clonotype: An end of the junction differs from the germline gene, which may be a read error. This chain connects TRBV7-9 to TRBJ1-6; D is perhaps TRBD1 (5 bases). The germline V gene encodes CDR1 SEHNR and CDR2 FQNEAQ (reference sequence). This CDR3 has 15 amino acids. The CDR3, as DNA: TGTGCCAGCAGCCCCGATGGGGCGTATAATTCACCCCCCCACTTT. As protein: CASSPDGAYNSPPHF.

This clonotype is categorized as medium-sized (0.01 to 0.1%). The rearrangement uses TRBV3-1 and TRBJ1-6, with D uncertain. Germline V lookup: CDR1 LGHDT, CDR2 YNNKEL (reference sequence). This CDR3 is built from 14 residues. Trimming shortened V by 4 bases and J by 6 bases, and 10 bases separated the two germline ends. CDR3 in amino acids: CASSPGQINSPLHF. CDR3 DNA: TGTGCCAGCAGCCCCGGGCAGATTAATTCACCCCTCCACTTT.

The chain links TRBV29-1 to TRBJ2-4; 14 positions match TRBD2. CDR1 is SQVTM and CDR2 is ANQGSEA in the germline V gene. The CDR3 has 16 residues. Losses at the gene ends were 4 bases for V and 9 bases for J; bases not matched to a gene: 11. The DNA of the CDR3 is TGCAGCGTTGTCCCAAGACTAGCGGGGGGGCATGGCATTCAGTACTTC. Amino acid sequence: CSVVPRLAGGHGIQYF.

In its sample, this clonotype was seen once. The chain employs TRBV12-3 or TRBV12-4 and TRBJ2-5, with 7 bases aligning to TRBD2. The junction had 11 bases not matched to a gene; V was cut back by 7 bases and J by 3 bases. CDR3 length: 15 residues. CDR3 DNA sequence: TGTGCCAGCACCATGTGGAACGGGGGGAAAGAGACCCAGTACTTC. Its translation: CASTMWNGGKETQYF.

This chain joins TRBV7-2 and TRBJ1-4; D is uncertain. The CDR3 is 14 amino acids. The germline gives CDR1 SGHTA, CDR2 FQGNSA. The V gene lost 5 bases and the J gene lost 7 bases, with 14 bases spanning the gap. DNA of the CDR3: TGTGCCAGCAGCCCGGGCTCTATAGGTGAAAAACTGTTTTTT. The encoded protein is CASSPGSIGEKLFF.